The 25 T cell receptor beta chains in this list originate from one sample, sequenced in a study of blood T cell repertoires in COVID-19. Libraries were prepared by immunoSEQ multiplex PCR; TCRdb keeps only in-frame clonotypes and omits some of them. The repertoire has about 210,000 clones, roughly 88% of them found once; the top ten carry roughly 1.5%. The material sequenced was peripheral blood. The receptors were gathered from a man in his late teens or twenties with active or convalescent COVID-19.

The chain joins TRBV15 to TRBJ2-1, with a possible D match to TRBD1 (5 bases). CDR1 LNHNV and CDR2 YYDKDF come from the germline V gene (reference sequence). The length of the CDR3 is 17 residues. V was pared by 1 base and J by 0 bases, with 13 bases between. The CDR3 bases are TGTGCCACCAGCAGAGCTACAGGTCAGAGCTCCTACAATGAGCAGTTCTTC. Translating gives CATSRATGQSSYNEQFF.

The CDR3 bases are TGTGCCAGCAGTGAATGGGGCCAGAACACTGAAGCTTTCTTT. Amino acid sequence: CASSEWGQNTEAFF. V usage is TRBV25-1 and J usage is TRBJ1-1, with a possible D match to TRBD1 (5 bases). The length of the CDR3 is 14 residues. Germline values: CDR1 MGHDK, CDR2 SYGVNS. Trimming took 1 base from V and 1 from J, leaving 7 bases between them.

CDR3 coding DNA: TGCGCCAGCTCAGGGGGAGTCTCTGGGGCCAACGTCCTGACTTTC. Translating gives CASSGGVSGANVLTF. V gene TRBV10-1 combines with J gene TRBJ2-6, with 7 nucleotides matching TRBD1. The trim removed 8 bases at V and 0 bases at J, leaving 4 bases unmatched. The CDR3 totals 15 residues. Germline-derived CDR1 and CDR2 are WNHNN and SYGVQD (reference sequence).

CDR3 nucleotides: TGTGCCAGCAGTCCCGGGGGACAGGGGGCGTCGGGCTACACCTTC. Its protein product is CASSPGGQGASGYTF. The chain is built from TRBV6-2 or TRBV6-3 and TRBJ1-2, with 12 bases aligning to TRBD1. Looked up from germline, CDR1 is MNHEY and CDR2 is SVGEGT. Trimming at V came to 5 bases and at J to 8 bases, leaving 9 bases not matched to a gene. This CDR3 has 15 residues.

The CDR3 DNA is TGTGCCAGCAGTGAACCGTTAATCTACACCTTC. This encodes CASSEPLIYTF. The rearrangement uses TRBV6-1 and TRBJ1-2; D not certain. The CDR3 contains 11 residues. Germline CDR1 is MNHNS and CDR2 is SASEGT. The V end lost 2 bases, the J end lost 10 bases, and 8 bases lay between the germline ends.

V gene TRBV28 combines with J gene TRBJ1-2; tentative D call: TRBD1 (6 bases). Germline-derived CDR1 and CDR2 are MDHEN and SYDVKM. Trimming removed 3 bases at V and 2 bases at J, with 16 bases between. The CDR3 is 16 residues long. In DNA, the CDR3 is TGTGCCAGCAGTTTGGTAGGGAGACAGGCCAACTATGGCTACACCTTC. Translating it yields CASSLVGRQANYGYTF.

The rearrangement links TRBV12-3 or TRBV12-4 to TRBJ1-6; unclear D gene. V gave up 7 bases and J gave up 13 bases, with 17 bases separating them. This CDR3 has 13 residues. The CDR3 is CASKAAEQAPLHF. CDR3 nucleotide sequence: TGTGCCAGCAAGGCGGCAGAACAAGCCCCCCTCCACTTT.

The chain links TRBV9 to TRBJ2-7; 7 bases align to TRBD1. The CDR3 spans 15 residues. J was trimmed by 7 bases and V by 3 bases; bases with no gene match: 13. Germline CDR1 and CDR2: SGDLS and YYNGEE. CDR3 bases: TGTGCCAGCAGCGGCCCCGGGACAGCCGCTGGGGAGCAGTACTTC. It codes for CASSGPGTAAGEQYF. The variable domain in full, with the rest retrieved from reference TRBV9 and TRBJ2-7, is DSGVTQTPKHLITATGQRVTLRCSPRSGDLSVYWYQQSLDQGLQFLIQYYNGEERAKGNILERFSAQQFPDLHSELNLSSLELGDSALYFCASSGPGTAAGEQYFGPGTRLTVT.

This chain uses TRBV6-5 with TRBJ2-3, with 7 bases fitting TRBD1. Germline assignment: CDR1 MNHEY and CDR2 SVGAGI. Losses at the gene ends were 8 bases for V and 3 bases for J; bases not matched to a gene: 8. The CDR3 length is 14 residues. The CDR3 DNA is TGTGCCAGCCAAGACAGGGTACCAACAGATACGCAGTATTTT. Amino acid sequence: CASQDRVPTDTQYF.

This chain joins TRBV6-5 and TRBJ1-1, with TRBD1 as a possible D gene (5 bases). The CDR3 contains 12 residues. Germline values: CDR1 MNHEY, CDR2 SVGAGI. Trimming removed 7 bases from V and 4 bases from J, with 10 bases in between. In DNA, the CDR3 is TGTGCCAGCAAAGACAGCACCACTGAAGCTTTCTTT. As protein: CASKDSTTEAFF.

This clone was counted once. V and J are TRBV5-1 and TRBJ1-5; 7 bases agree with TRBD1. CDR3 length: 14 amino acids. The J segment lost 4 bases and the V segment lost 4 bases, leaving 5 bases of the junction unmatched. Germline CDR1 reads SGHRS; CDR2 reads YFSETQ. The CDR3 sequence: CASSPTGPNQPQHF. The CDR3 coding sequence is TGCGCCAGCAGCCCGACAGGGCCTAATCAGCCCCAGCATTTT.

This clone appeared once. CDR3 region: CASSLAGQLNYGYTF. In nucleotides, the CDR3 is TGTGCCAGCAGCCTCGCGGGACAGCTAAACTATGGCTACACCTTC. V and J are TRBV3-1 (or the pseudogene TRBV3-2) and TRBJ1-2; TRBD1 matches 7 bases. There are 15 residues in the CDR3. With V trimmed by 4 bases and J by 2 bases, 7 bases remained unmatched. In germline, CDR1 is LGHDT, CDR2 YNNKEL (reference sequence).

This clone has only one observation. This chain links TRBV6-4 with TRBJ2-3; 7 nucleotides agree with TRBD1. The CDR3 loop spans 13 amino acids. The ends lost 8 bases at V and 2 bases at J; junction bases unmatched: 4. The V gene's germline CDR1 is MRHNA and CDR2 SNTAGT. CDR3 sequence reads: CASSDRVTDTQYF. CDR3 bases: TGTGCCAGCTCAGACAGGGTCACAGATACGCAGTATTTT.

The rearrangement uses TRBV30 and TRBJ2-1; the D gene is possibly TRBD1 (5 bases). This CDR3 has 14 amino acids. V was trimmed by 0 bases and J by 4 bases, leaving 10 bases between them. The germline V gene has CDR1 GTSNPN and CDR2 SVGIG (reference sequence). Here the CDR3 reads CAWSVRAGYNEQFF. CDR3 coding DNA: TGTGCCTGGAGTGTCCGGGCAGGGTACAATGAGCAGTTCTTC.

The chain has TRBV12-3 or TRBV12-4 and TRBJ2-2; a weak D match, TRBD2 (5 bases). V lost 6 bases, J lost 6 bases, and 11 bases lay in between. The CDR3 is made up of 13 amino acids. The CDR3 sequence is CASRAEGSGELFF. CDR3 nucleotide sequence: TGTGCCAGCAGGGCCGAGGGTTCCGGGGAGCTGTTTTTT.

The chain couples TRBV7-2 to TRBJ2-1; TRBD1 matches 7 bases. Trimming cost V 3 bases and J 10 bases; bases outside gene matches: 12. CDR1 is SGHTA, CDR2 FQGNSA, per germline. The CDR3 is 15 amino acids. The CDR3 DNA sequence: TGTGCCAGCAGCTTGGGACAGTCATTGGTAGAGGAGCAGTTCTTC. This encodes CASSLGQSLVEEQFF.

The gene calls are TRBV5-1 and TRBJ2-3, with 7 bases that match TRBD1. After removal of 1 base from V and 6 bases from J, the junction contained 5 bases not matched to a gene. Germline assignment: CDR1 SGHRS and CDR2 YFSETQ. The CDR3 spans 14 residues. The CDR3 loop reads CASSLTGERDTQYF. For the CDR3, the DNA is TGCGCCAGCAGCTTGACAGGGGAGCGGGATACGCAGTATTTT. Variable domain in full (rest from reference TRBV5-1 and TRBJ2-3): KAGVTQTPRYLIKTRGQQVTLSCSPISGHRSVSWYQQTPGQGLQFLFEYFSETQRNKGNFPGRFSGRQFSNSRSEMNVSTLELGDSALYLCASSLTGERDTQYFGPGTRLTVL.

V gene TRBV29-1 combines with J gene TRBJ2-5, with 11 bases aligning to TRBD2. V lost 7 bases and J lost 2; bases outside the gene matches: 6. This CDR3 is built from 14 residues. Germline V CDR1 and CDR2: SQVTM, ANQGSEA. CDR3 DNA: TGCAGCGCCACTAGCGGGAGTAGGCAAGAGACCCAGTACTTC. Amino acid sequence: CSATSGSRQETQYF.

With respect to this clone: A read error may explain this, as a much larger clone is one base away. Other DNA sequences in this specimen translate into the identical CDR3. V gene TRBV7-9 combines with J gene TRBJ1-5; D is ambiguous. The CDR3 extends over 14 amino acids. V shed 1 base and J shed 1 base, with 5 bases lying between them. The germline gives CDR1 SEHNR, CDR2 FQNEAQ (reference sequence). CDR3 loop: CASSLGQSNQPQHF. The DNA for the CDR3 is TGTGCCAGCAGCTTAGGCCAGAGCAATCAGCCCCAGCATTTT.

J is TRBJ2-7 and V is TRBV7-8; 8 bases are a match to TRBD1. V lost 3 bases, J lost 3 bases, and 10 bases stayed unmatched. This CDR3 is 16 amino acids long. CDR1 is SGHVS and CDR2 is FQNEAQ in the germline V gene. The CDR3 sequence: CASSFFSGQDVYEQYF. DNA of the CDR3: TGTGCCAGCAGCTTTTTTTCGGGACAGGACGTCTACGAGCAGTACTTC.

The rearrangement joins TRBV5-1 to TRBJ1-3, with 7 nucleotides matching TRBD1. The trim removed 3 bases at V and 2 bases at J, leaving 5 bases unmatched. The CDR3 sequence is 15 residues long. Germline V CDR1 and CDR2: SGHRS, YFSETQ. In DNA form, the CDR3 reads TGCGCCAGCAGCTCGACAGGGTCGGCTGGAAACACCATATATTTT. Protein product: CASSSTGSAGNTIYF.

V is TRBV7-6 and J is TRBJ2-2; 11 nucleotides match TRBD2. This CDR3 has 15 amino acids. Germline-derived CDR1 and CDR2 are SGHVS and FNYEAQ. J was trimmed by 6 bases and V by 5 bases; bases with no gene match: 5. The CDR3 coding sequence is TGTGCCAGCAGCCCTAGCGGGAGGATTGCCGGGGAGCTGTTTTTT. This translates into CASSPSGRIAGELFF.

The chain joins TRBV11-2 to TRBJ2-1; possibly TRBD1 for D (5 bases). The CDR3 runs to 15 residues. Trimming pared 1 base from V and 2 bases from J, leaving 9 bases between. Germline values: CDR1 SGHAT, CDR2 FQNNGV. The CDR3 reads CASSLVQGPYNEQFF. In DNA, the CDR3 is TGTGCCAGCAGCTTAGTTCAGGGTCCCTACAATGAGCAGTTCTTC.

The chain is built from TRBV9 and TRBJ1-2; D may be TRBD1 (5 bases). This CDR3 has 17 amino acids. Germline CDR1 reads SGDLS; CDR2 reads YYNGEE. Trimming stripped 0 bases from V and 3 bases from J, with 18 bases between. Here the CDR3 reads CASSVASGEQGDYGYTF. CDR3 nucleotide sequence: TGTGCCAGCAGCGTAGCCTCGGGAGAGCAGGGCGACTATGGCTACACCTTC.

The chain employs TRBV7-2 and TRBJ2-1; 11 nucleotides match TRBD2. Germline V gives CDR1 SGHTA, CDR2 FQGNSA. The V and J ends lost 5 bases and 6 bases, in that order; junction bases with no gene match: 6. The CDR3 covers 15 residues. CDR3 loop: CASSKTSGSSNEQFF. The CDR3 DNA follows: TGTGCCAGCAGCAAAACTAGCGGGAGTTCCAATGAGCAGTTCTTC.